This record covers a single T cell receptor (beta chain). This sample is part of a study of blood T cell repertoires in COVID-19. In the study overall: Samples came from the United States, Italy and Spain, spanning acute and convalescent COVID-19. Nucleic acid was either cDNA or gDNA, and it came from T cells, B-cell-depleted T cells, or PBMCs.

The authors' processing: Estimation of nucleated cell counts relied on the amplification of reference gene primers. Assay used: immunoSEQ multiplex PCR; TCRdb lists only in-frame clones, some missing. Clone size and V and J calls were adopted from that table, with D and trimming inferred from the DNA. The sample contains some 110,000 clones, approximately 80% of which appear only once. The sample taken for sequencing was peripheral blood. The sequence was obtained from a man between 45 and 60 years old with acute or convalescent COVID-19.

CDR3 sequence (DNA): TGTGCCAGTAGTATTAACGGGGTCGGCAATCAGCCCCAGCATTTT. Translation gives CASSINGVGNQPQHF. V and J are TRBV19 and TRBJ1-5; D unclear. The CDR3 has 15 residues. The germline V gene has CDR1 LNHDA and CDR2 SQIVND (reference sequence). Deletions cut 3 bases from V and 2 bases from J, with 11 bases between.